Each of the 17 T cell receptor beta chains below was sequenced from the same sample in a study of control samples from healthy donors and cancer patients (dated by TCRdb to about 2020). To prepare the library, the immunoSEQ multiplex PCR assay was applied. Drawn from immuneACCESS, this table holds only the in-frame rearrangements with V and J called that TCRdb kept. Clones are partly lost; checked studies trace under half to an unresolved V gene and leave the rest unexplained. Counted in this sample were 100,000 to 150,000 clones; 75% to 95% of them appeared once. Around 8.1% of the sample goes to the ten largest clones. Sequencing was performed on blood. The receptors originated from a young man in good health.

This clone showed up just a few times. This chain connects TRBV19 to TRBJ1-3; D is unresolved. V was trimmed by 4 bases and J by 8 bases, leaving 12 bases between them. The CDR3 has 13 amino acids. Germline assignment: CDR1 LNHDA and CDR2 SQIVND (reference sequence). The CDR3 DNA sequence: TGTGCCAGTAGTACACGGACGTCGGACACCATATATTTT. Translating gives CASSTRTSDTIYF.

This chain links TRBV7-9 with TRBJ2-2; D is perhaps TRBD1 or TRBD2 (6 bases each). This CDR3 is 16 amino acids long. CDR1 SEHNR and CDR2 FQNEAQ come from the germline V gene (reference sequence). Between the trimmed V and J ends, which lost 4 bases and 5 bases, there was a span of 17 bases. CDR3: CASSYPSGALTGELFF. The CDR3 DNA sequence: TGTGCCAGCAGCTACCCGTCGGGGGCTCTTACCGGGGAGCTGTTTTTT.

The chain uses TRBV10-3 and TRBJ1-5; D is undetermined. Trimming removed 3 bases at V and 1 base at J, with 7 bases between. Germline CDR1 is ENHRY and CDR2 is SYGVKD. The CDR3 extends over 14 amino acids. CDR3 bases: TGTGCCATCAGTGATTTGGGGAGCAATCAGCCCCAGCATTTT. Translating gives CAISDLGSNQPQHF.

The chain employs TRBV7-9 and TRBJ2-3; 8 bases match TRBD2. J gave up 3 bases and V 3 bases, and 2 bases lay outside the gene matches. The CDR3 is 14 residues long. The germline V gene has CDR1 SEHNR and CDR2 FQNEAQ (reference sequence). CDR3 amino acids: CASSFTSGTDTQYF. CDR3 coding DNA: TGTGCCAGCAGCTTCACTAGCGGTACAGATACGCAGTATTTT.

This rearrangement joins TRBV5-8 to TRBJ2-6; D uncertain. V shed 5 bases and J shed 4 bases, with 10 bases lying between them. The germline V gene encodes CDR1 SGHTS and CDR2 YDEGEE. The CDR3 length is 14 residues. Here the CDR3 DNA reads TGTGCCAGCAGTAGGATAGCCGGGGCCAACGTCCTGACTTTC. Translation gives CASSRIAGANVLTF.

This chain joins TRBV30 and TRBJ1-5; perhaps TRBD1 as D (6 bases). Germline V CDR1 and CDR2: GTSNPN, SVGIG (reference sequence). The V gene lost 1 base and the J gene lost 5 bases, with 12 bases spanning the gap. This CDR3 has 14 amino acids. This CDR3 is CAWSAAWTDQPQHF. Here the CDR3 DNA reads TGTGCCTGGAGTGCCGCCTGGACAGATCAGCCCCAGCATTTT. Full variable domain (missing parts from reference TRBV30 and TRBJ1-5): SQTIHQWPATLVQPVGSPLSLECTVEGTSNPNLYWYRQAAGRGLQLLFYSVGIGQISSEVPQNLSASRPQDRQFILSSKKLLLSDSGFYLCAWSAAWTDQPQHFGDGTRLSIL.

The chain is built from TRBV2 and TRBJ2-5; D unresolved. Germline-derived CDR1 and CDR2 are SNHLY and FYNNEI. The CDR3 is 13 residues long. Trimming cost V 7 bases and J 4 bases, with 13 bases left between them. CDR3 sequence (DNA): TGTGCCAGCACTGACCGGCTCCCAGAGACCCAGTACTTC. Translating it yields CASTDRLPETQYF.

The V and J genes are TRBV5-1 and TRBJ1-6; no definite D call. Trimming cost V 2 bases and J 4 bases, with 7 bases left between them. There are 14 residues in the CDR3. From germline, CDR1 is SGHRS and CDR2 YFSETQ. CDR3 sequence reads: CASSFPDYNSPLHF. The CDR3 nucleotides read TGCGCCAGCAGCTTTCCGGATTATAATTCACCCCTCCACTTT.

The rearrangement uses TRBV10-3 and TRBJ1-6, with D perhaps matching TRBD1 (6 bases). Trimming removed 4 bases at V and 0 bases at J, with 10 bases between. The germline CDR1 and CDR2 sequences are ENHRY and SYGVKD. CDR3 length: 16 residues. The CDR3 loop reads CAISAGGSSYNSPLHF. In nucleotides, the CDR3 is TGTGCCATCAGTGCCGGGGGCAGCTCCTATAATTCACCCCTCCACTTT.

This clone has only a few counts. The J gene is TRBJ2-7, the V gene TRBV5-4; maybe TRBD1 (5 bases). CDR3 size: 14 residues. V was clipped by 4 bases and J by 0 bases, with 11 bases between them. Germline CDR1 reads SGHNT; CDR2 reads YYREEE (reference sequence). CDR3 sequence (DNA): TGTGCCAGCAGCATGTCGACAGACTCCTACGAGCAGTACTTC. It translates to CASSMSTDSYEQYF.

This chain's CDR3 is CASQAQGSQPQHF. Here the CDR3 DNA reads TGCGCCAGCCAGGCACAGGGGAGTCAGCCCCAGCATTTT. The chain links TRBV10-2 to TRBJ1-5; 7 nucleotides match TRBD1. Looked up from germline, CDR1 is WSHSY and CDR2 is SAAADI. This CDR3 spans 13 amino acids. The J segment lost 6 bases and the V segment lost 8 bases, leaving 7 bases of the junction unmatched.

The rearrangement joins TRBV27 to TRBJ2-4; D gene uncertain. CDR1 is MNHEY, CDR2 SMNVEV, per germline (reference sequence). The CDR3 covers 14 residues. The V gene lost 6 bases and the J gene lost 3 bases, with 12 bases spanning the gap. CDR3 amino acids: CASSTQYGKNIQYF. CDR3 DNA sequence: TGTGCCAGCAGCACTCAGTATGGCAAAAACATTCAGTACTTC.

The chain combines TRBV7-9 with TRBJ1-1; 7 bases agree with TRBD1. The CDR3 length is 12 residues. The trim removed 3 bases at V and 8 bases at J, leaving 3 bases unmatched. Germline V CDR1 and CDR2: SEHNR, FQNEAQ (reference sequence). Here the CDR3 reads CASSLGTVEAFF. The CDR3 coding sequence is TGTGCCAGCAGCTTGGGGACAGTAGAAGCTTTCTTT.

Notes on this clone: This CDR3 is also generated by other DNA sequences in the sample. The V gene is TRBV13, the J gene TRBJ2-5, with D unclear. The CDR3 contains 12 residues. CDR1 PRHDT and CDR2 FYEKMQ come from the germline V gene (reference sequence). V was pared by 1 base and J by 2 bases, with 2 bases between. The DNA for the CDR3 is TGTGCCAGCAGCTTAGTACAAGAGACCCAGTACTTC. Protein: CASSLVQETQYF.

The chain employs TRBV10-3 and TRBJ1-1; TRBD1 matches 8 bases. The CDR3 runs 16 residues. The junction had 10 bases not matched to a gene; V was cut back by 4 bases and J by 3 bases. Germline V gene data show CDR1 as ENHRY and CDR2 as SYGVKD. The CDR3 reads CAISGGQGRGDTEAFF. CDR3 bases: TGTGCCATCAGTGGCGGACAGGGAAGGGGAGACACTGAAGCTTTCTTT.

In its sample, this clone was seen a few times. This sample includes further DNA sequences coding for the same CDR3. The chain recombines TRBV19 with TRBJ1-4; tentatively, D is TRBD1 (5 bases). Germline CDR1 and CDR2: LNHDA and SQIVND (reference sequence). V lost 3 bases and J 2 bases, leaving 10 bases between the germline ends. This CDR3 contains 15 residues. CDR3 sequence reads: CASSIGATTNEKLFF. In DNA, the CDR3 is TGTGCCAGTAGTATCGGGGCAACCACTAATGAAAAACTGTTTTTT.

The gene calls are TRBV30 and TRBJ1-1, with 9 bases identical to TRBD1. The CDR3 extends over 18 amino acids. J lost 3 bases, V lost 3 bases, and 17 bases had no gene match. CDR1 is GTSNPN, CDR2 SVGIG, per germline (reference sequence). CDR3 DNA: TGTGCCTGGAGCTATAGTCCAGGACAGGGGAAAGGGGACACTGAAGCTTTCTTT. This encodes CAWSYSPGQGKGDTEAFF.